These 13 T cell receptor beta chains share one sample of origin, sequenced in a study of vaccination and CD4 T cells after COVID-19. With the Oncomine TCR Beta short-read assay, DNA from cultured CD4+ T cells was sequenced. TCRdb called the PCR reads again in MiXCR, with one record for every CDR3 protein. Among several hundred distinct CDR3 sequences, 10% to 14% were seen once, and the ten largest hold roughly 20%. Their antigens are not known. Specified treatment: approximately nine-day PBMC culture with coronavirus spike peptide pools or control peptides (ViraFEST assay). Investigators obtained the unexposed donor's CD4+ T cells before the COVID-19 pandemic (2011-2018). Sequenced input: CD4+ T cells from blood, cultured in vitro. These receptors originate from a human donor in good health.

This clonotype is medium-sized in the sample. The chain combines TRBV6-1 with TRBJ1-5, with 7 bases fitting TRBD1. The V and J ends lost 6 bases and 4 bases, in that order; junction bases with no gene match: 6. The CDR3 covers 14 residues. The germline CDR1 and CDR2 sequences are MNHNS and SASEGT. In DNA form, the CDR3 reads TGTGCCAGCAGAACTCGACAGGGAAATCAGCCCCAGCATTTT. Translated: CASRTRQGNQPQHF.

The rearrangement joins TRBV7-9 to TRBJ2-1; TRBD2 matches at 10 bases. CDR3 length: 16 amino acids. V was clipped by 2 bases and J by 6 bases; unmatched bases: 7. The germline gives CDR1 SEHNR, CDR2 FQNEAQ (reference sequence). Written as DNA, the CDR3 is TGTGCCAGCAGCTTAATCTTCGAGCGGGAGGGCAATGAGCAGTTCTTC. Translating gives CASSLIFEREGNEQFF.

The V and J genes are TRBV23-1 and TRBJ1-4, with TRBD1 identical over 10 bases. TRBV23-1 is noted as an ORF with a role that remains uncertain. The CDR3 totals 13 residues. The junction had 5 bases not matched to a gene; V was cut back by 10 bases and J by 6 bases. The CDR3 loop is CATHGTGDEKLFF. CDR3 DNA: TGCGCCACCCACGGGACAGGGGATGAAAAACTGTTTTTT.

By sample share, this clonotype is medium-sized. This rearrangement joins TRBV10-3 to TRBJ1-4; D is unresolved. Trimming removed 7 bases from V and 5 bases from J, with 8 bases in between. Per germline, CDR1 ENHRY and CDR2 SYGVKD. The CDR3 runs to 12 residues. The CDR3: CAIKSSNEKLFF. The CDR3 DNA is TGTGCCATCAAGAGTTCCAATGAAAAACTGTTTTTT.

Concerning this clonotype itself: A much larger clone lies a single base off, so this may be a read error. The chain employs TRBV15 and TRBJ2-1; 9 nucleotides agree with TRBD2. There are 16 residues in the CDR3. Germline assignment: CDR1 LNHNV and CDR2 YYDKDF (reference sequence). The V gene end was trimmed by 0 bases and the J gene end by 8 bases; junction bases not matched to a gene: 8. Written as DNA, the CDR3 is TGTGCCACCAGCAGAGAAGGGACTAGCAGGAGAGATGAGCAGTTCTTC. This gives the protein CATSREGTSRRDEQFF. Full variable domain (rest looked up from reference TRBV15 and TRBJ2-1): DAMVIQNPRYQVTQFGKPVTLSCSQTLNHNVMYWYQQKSSQAPKLLFHYYDKDFNNEADTPDNFQSRRPNTSFCFLDIRSPGLGDTAMYLCATSREGTSRRDEQFFGPGTRLTVL.

Only a few counts were recorded for this clonotype. The chain employs TRBV11-2 and TRBJ2-2; 8 bases fit TRBD1. CDR3 length: 16 amino acids. Germline CDR1 is SGHAT and CDR2 is FQNNGV. With V trimmed by 1 base and J by 1 base, 2 bases remained unmatched. CDR3 bases: TGTGCCAGCAGCTTAGGAGGGACAGGGAACACCGGGGAGCTGTTTTTT. This codes for CASSLGGTGNTGELFF.

In this sample, this clonotype is medium-sized. The gene calls are TRBV2 and TRBJ2-5, with 14 bases fitting TRBD2. The V gene end was trimmed by 7 bases and the J gene end by 2 bases; junction bases not matched to a gene: 3. The CDR3 loop spans 15 amino acids. CDR1 is SNHLY and CDR2 is FYNNEI in the germline V gene. The chain's CDR3 is CASTGTSGSQETQYF. CDR3 nucleotides: TGTGCCAGCACGGGGACTAGCGGGAGTCAAGAGACCCAGTACTTC.

By sample fraction, this clonotype is large. The CDR3 bases are TGTGCCAGCAGCGCGACCTGGACAGGCAGCACAGATACGCAGTATTTT. Encoded protein: CASSATWTGSTDTQYF. The chain links TRBV7-9 to TRBJ2-3; TRBD1 aligns across 7 bases. With 5 bases clipped from V and 0 bases from J, the junction kept 8 bases outside the gene matches. In germline, CDR1 is SEHNR, CDR2 FQNEAQ (reference sequence). The CDR3 contains 16 residues.

This clonotype is large (0.1 to 1%) within its sample. This chain uses TRBV27 with TRBJ2-1; 10 bases are a match to TRBD2. CDR1 is MNHEY, CDR2 SMNVEV, per germline (reference sequence). V gave up 7 bases and J gave up 1 base; unmatched junction bases: 4. The CDR3 covers 15 residues. This chain's CDR3 is CASISSGGSYNEQFF. The CDR3, as DNA: TGTGCCAGCATATCTAGCGGGGGATCCTACAATGAGCAGTTCTTC.

The CDR3 nucleotides are TGTGCCAGCAGTCTCCCAGGGGGAGACGGGGAGCTGTTTTTT. Translation: CASSLPGGDGELFF. The V call is TRBV12-3 or TRBV12-4, the J call TRBJ2-2, with 7 bases lining up with TRBD1. The CDR3 has 14 residues. The V segment lost 5 bases and the J segment 7 bases; nucleotides outside the gene matches: 7.

V usage is TRBV4-1 and J usage is TRBJ2-7; TRBD1 aligns across 7 bases. V lost 5 bases to trimming and J lost 2 bases; unmatched junction nucleotides: 6. Germline CDR1 reads MGHRA; CDR2 reads YSYEKL. This CDR3 is 14 amino acids long. The CDR3 nucleotides are TGCGCCAGCAGCTCTCGACAGGGAACCTACGAGCAGTACTTC. Translating it yields CASSSRQGTYEQYF.

This chain joins TRBV4-1 and TRBJ2-1, with 9 bases lining up with TRBD2. This CDR3 has 14 residues. The germline V gene encodes CDR1 MGHRA and CDR2 YSYEKL. Trimming took 0 bases from V and 15 from J; bases not matched to a gene: 9. CDR3 sequence (DNA): TGCGCCAGCAGCCAAGATTCCCTAGCGGGATCCCGGTTCTTC. Its translation is CASSQDSLAGSRFF.

This clonotype counts as medium-sized. This sequence joins TRBV29-1 and TRBJ2-5; possibly TRBD2 for D (6 bases). V lost 7 bases and J lost 7, with 19 bases in between. The CDR3 consists of 13 residues. Germline-derived CDR1 and CDR2 are SQVTM and ANQGSEA. In nucleotides, the CDR3 is TGCAGCGCTCGGGGGTCCCGGTCAGGGACCCAGTACTTC. This codes for CSARGSRSGTQYF.